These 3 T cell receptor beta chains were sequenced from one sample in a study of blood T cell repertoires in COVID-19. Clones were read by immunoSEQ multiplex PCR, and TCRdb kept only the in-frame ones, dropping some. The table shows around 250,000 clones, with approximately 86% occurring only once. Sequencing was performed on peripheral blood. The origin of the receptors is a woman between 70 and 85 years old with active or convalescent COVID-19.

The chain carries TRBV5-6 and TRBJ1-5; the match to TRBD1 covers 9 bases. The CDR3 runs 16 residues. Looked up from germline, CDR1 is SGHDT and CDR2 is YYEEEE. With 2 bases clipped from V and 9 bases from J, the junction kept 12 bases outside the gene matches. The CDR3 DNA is TGTGCCAGCAGCTTAGGGGTAGGGACAGGGACTACGCCCCAGCATTTT. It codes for CASSLGVGTGTTPQHF.

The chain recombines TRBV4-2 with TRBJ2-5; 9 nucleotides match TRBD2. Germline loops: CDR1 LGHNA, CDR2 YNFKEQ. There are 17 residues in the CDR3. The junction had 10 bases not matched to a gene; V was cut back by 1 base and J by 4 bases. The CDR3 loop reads CASSQGAGGPQRETQYF. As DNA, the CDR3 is TGTGCCAGCAGCCAAGGAGCGGGGGGTCCCCAGCGAGAGACCCAGTACTTC.

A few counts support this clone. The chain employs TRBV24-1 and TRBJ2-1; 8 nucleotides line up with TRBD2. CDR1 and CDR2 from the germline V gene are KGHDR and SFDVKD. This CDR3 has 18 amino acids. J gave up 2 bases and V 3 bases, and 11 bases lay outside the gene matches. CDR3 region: CATSDGWSASGPYNEQFF. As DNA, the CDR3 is TGTGCCACCAGTGATGGCTGGAGTGCTAGCGGGCCCTACAATGAGCAGTTCTTC.